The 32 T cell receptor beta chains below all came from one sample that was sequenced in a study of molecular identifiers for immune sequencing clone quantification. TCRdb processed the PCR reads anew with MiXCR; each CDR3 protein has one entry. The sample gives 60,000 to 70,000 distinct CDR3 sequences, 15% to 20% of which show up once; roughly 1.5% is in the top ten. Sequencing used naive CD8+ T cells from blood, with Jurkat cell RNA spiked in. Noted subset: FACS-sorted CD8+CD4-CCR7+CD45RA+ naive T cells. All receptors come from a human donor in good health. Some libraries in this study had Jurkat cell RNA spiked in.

CDR3 residues: CAWDWTGDTEAFF. CDR3 sequence (DNA): TGTGCCTGGGATTGGACAGGGGACACTGAAGCTTTCTTT. This chain links TRBV21-1 with TRBJ1-1; TRBD1 is taken as the D call from the table, unchecked against the DNA. TRBV21-1 is designated a pseudogene. The CDR3 sequence is 13 residues long.

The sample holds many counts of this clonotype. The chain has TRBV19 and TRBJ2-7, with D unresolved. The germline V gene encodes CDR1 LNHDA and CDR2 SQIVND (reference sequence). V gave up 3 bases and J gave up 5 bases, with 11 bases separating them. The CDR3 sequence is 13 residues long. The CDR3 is CASSITGLNEQYF. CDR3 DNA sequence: TGTGCCAGTAGTATCACCGGTCTAAACGAGCAGTACTTC.

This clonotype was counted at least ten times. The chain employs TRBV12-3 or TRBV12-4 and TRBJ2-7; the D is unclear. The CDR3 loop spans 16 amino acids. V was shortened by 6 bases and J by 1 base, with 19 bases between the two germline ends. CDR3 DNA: TGTGCCAGCAGCCCTCCCTTCGGATCCAATTCCTACGAGCAGTACTTC. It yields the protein CASSPPFGSNSYEQYF.

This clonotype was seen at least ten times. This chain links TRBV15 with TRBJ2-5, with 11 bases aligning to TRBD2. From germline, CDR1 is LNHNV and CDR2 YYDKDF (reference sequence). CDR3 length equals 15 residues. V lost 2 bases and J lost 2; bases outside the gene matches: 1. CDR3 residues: CATSRLAGGQETQYF. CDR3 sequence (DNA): TGTGCCACCAGCAGACTAGCGGGAGGTCAAGAGACCCAGTACTTC.

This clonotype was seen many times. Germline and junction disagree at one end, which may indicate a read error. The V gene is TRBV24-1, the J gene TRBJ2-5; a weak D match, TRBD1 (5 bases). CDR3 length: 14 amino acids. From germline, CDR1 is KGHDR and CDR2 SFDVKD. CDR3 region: CATSDLDSQEAQYF. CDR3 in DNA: TGTGCCACCAGTGACCTCGACAGCCAAGAGGCCCAGTACTTC.

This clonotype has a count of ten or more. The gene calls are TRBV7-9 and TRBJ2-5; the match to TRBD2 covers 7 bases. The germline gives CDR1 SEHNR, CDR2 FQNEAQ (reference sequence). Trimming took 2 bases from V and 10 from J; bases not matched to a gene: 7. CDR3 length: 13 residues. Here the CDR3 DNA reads TGTGCCAGCAGCTTATATGGGGGGGAAGGCCAGTACTTC. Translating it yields CASSLYGGEGQYF.

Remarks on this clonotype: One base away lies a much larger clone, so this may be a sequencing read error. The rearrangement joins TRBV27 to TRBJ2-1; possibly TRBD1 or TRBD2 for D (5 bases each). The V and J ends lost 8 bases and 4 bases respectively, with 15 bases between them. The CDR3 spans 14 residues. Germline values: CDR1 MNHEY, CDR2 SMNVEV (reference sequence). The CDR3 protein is CASGPGTTYNEQFF. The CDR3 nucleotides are TGTGCCAGCGGCCCCGGGACGACTTACAATGAGCAGTTCTTC.

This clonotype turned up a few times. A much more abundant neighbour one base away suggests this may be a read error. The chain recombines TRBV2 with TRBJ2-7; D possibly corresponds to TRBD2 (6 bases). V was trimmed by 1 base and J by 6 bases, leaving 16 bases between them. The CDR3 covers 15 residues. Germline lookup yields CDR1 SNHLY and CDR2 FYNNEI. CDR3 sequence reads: CASSEVPGTSCEQYF. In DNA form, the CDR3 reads TGTGCCAGCAGTGAAGTGCCAGGGACTTCGTGCGAGCAGTACTTC.

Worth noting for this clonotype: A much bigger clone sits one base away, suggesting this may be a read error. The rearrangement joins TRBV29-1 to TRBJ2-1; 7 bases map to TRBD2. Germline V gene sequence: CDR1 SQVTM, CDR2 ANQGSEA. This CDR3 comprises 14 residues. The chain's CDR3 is CSVDPGLGGDEPFF. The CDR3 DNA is TGCAGCGTTGACCCCGGACTAGGAGGCGATGAGCCGTTCTTC.

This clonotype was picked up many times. Written as DNA, the CDR3 is TGTGCCAGCAGTTACGGACAGTTAAACTATGGCTACACCTTC. Amino acid sequence: CASSYGQLNYGYTF. V and J are TRBV6-2 or TRBV6-3 and TRBJ1-2, with D possibly being TRBD1 (6 bases). Looked up from germline, CDR1 is MNHEY and CDR2 is SVGEGT. The V gene lost 2 bases and the J gene lost 2 bases, with 9 bases spanning the gap. The CDR3 is made up of 14 amino acids.

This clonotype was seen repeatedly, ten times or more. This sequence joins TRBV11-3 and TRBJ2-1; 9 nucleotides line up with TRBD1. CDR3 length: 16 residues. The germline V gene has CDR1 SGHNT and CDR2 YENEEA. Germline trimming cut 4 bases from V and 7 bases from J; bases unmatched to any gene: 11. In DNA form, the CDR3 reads TGTGCCAGCAGCTCTTCCGGGACAGGGAATGGGAATGAGCAGTTCTTC. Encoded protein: CASSSSGTGNGNEQFF.

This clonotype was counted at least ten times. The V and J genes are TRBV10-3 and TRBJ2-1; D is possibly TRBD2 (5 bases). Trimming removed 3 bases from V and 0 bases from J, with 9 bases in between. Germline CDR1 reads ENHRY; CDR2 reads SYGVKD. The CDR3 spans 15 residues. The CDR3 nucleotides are TGTGCCATCAGTGAAGCGGAAAGCTCCTACAATGAGCAGTTCTTC. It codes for CAISEAESSYNEQFF.

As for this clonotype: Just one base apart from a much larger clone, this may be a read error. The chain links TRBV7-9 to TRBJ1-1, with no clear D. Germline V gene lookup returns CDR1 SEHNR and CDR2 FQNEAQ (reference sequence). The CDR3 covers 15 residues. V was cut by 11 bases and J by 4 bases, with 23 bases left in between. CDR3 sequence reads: CAGTPYTGGSTEAFF. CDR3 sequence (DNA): TGTGCCGGCACTCCATATACGGGAGGGAGCACTGAAGCTTTCTTT.

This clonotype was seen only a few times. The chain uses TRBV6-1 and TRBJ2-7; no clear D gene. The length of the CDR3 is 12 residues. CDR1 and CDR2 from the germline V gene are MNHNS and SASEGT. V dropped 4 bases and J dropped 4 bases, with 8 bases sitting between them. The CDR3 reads CASSAPVYEQYF. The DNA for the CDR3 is TGTGCCAGCAGTGCACCCGTTTACGAGCAGTACTTC.

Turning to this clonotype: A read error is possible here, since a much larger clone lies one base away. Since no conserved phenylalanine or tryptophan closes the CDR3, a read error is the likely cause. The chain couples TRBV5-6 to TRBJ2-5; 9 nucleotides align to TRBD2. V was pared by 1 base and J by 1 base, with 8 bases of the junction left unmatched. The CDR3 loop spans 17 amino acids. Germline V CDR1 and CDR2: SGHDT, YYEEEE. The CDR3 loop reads CASSLIIAGVPQETQYL. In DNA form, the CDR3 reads TGTGCCAGCAGCTTGATCATAGCGGGAGTACCCCAAGAGACCCAGTACCTC.

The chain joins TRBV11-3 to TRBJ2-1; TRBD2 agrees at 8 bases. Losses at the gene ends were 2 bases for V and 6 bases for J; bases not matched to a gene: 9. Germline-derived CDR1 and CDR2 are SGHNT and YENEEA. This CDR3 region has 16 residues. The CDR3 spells CASSLQAGDSGNEQFF. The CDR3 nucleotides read TGTGCCAGCAGCTTACAAGCGGGAGACTCCGGCAATGAGCAGTTCTTC.

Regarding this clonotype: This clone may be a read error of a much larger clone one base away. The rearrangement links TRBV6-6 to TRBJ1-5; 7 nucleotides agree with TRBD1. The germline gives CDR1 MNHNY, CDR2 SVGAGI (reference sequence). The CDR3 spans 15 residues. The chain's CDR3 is CACRTGTARNQPQHF. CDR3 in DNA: TGTGCCTGCAGGACTGGGACAGCTAGAAATCAGCCCCAGCATTTT.

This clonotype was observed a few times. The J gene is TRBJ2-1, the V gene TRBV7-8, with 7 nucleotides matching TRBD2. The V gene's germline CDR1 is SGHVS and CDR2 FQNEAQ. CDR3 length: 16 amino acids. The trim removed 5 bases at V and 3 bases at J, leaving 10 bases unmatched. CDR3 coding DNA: TGTGCCAGCAGCGGCCGACTAGCCGACCACTACAATGAGCAGTTCTTC. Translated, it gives CASSGRLADHYNEQFF.

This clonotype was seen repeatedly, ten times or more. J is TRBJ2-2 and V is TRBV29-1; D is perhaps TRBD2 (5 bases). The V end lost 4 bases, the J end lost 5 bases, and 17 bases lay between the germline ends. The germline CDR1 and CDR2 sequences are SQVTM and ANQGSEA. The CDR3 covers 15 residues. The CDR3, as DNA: TGCAGCGTTGTCTGGCTAGCCCCATATACCGGGGAGCTGTTTTTT. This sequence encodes CSVVWLAPYTGELFF.

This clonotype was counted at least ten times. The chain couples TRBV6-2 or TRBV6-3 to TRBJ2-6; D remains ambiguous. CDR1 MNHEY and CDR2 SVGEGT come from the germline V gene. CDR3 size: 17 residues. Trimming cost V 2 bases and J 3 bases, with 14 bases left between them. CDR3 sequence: CASSYLGLGYGANVLTF. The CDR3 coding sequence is TGTGCCAGCAGTTACCTAGGCTTGGGTTATGGGGCCAACGTCCTGACTTTC.

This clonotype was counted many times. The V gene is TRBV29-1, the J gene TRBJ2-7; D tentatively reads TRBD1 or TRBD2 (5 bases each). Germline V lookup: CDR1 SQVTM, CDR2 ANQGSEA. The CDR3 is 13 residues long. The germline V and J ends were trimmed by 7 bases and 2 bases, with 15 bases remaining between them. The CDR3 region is CSATGGLAYEQYF. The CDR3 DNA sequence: TGCAGCGCCACTGGGGGTTTAGCCTACGAGCAGTACTTC.

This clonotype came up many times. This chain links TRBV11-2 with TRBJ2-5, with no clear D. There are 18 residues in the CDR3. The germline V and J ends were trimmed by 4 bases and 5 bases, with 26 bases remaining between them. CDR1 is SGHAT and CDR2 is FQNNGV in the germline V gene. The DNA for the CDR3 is TGTGCCAGCAGCTGGACGCCCGGCGGTAAAATGTCATGGGAGACCCAGTACTTC. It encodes CASSWTPGGKMSWETQYF.

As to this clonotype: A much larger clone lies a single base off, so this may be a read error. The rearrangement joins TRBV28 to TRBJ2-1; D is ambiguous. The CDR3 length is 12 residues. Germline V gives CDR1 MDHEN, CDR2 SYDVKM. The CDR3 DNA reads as TGTGCCAGCGGTTTCCCCAACAATGAGCAGTTCTTC. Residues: CASGFPNNEQFF.

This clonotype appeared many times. Here the CDR3 DNA reads TGTGCCAGCAGCAATCCGGGACTAGCGGATCAAAACCTAGCCAAAAACATTCAGTACTTC. Its protein product is CASSNPGLADQNLAKNIQYF. V is TRBV3-1 and J is TRBJ2-4, with 11 nucleotides matching TRBD2. Germline CDR1 is LGHDT and CDR2 is YNNKEL (reference sequence). V shed 5 bases and J 0 bases; nucleotides not matched to a gene: 15. CDR3 size: 20 residues.

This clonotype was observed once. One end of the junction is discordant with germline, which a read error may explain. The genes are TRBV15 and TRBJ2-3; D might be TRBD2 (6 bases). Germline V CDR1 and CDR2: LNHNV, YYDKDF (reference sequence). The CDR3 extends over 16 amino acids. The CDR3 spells CAASGGLSGRTDTQYF. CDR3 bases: TGTGCCGCCAGCGGAGGGCTTTCAGGGCGGACAGATACGCAGTATTTT.

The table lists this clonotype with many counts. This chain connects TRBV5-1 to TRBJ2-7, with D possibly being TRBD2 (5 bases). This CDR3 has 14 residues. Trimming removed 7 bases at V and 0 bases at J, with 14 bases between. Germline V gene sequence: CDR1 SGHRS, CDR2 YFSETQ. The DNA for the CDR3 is TGCGCCAGCGCCTGGGGAGACTACTCCTACGAGCAGTACTTC. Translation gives CASAWGDYSYEQYF.

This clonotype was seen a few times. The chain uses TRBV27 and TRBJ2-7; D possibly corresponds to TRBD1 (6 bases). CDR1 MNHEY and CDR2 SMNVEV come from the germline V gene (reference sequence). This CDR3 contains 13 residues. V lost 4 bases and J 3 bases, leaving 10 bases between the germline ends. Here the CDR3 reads CASSSGQLYEQYV. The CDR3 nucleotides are TGTGCCAGCAGTTCCGGACAGCTCTACGAGCAGTACGTC.

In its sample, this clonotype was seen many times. DNA for the CDR3: TGTGCCAGCAGCTTAGGGGACAGTCTCTCCTACGAGCAGTACTTC. Translating gives CASSLGDSLSYEQYF. This chain joins TRBV7-6 and TRBJ2-7; 7 bases agree with TRBD1. Germline V gives CDR1 SGHVS, CDR2 FNYEAQ. The V and J ends lost 1 base and 0 bases, in that order; junction bases with no gene match: 3. There are 15 residues in the CDR3.

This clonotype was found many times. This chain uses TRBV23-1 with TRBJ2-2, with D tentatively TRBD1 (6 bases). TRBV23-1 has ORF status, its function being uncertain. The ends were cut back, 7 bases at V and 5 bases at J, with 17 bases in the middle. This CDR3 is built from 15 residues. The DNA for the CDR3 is TGCGCCAGCATCCCGCCAGGGGCCCCTACCGGGGAGCTGTTTTTT. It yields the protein CASIPPGAPTGELFF.

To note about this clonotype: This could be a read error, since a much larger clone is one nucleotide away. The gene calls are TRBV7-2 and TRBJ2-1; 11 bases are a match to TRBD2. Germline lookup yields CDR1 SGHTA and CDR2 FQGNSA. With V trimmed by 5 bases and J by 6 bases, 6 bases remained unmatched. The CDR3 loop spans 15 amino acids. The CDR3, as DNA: TGTGCCAGCAGCGTACTAGCGGGAGACTTCAATGAGCAGTTCTTC. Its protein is CASSVLAGDFNEQFF.

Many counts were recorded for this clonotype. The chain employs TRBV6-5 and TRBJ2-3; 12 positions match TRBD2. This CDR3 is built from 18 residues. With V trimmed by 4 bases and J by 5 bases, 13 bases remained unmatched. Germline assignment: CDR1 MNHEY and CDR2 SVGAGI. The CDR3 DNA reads TGTGCCAGCAGTTTCAACCCTGGACTAGCGGGGATAAAAGATACGCAGTATTTT. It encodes CASSFNPGLAGIKDTQYF.

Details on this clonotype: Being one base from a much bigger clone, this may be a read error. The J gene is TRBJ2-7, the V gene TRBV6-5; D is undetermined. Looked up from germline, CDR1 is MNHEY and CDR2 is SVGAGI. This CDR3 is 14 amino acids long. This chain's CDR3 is CASRYSSPGYEQYF. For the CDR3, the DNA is TGTGCCAGCAGGTACTCAAGTCCAGGCTACGAGCAGTACTTC.